The text below deals with one T cell receptor (beta chain). Authors' analysis steps: ImmunoSEQ sequences covered only the junction and lacked quality scores; filtering therefore differed. The method was immunoSEQ multiplex PCR; TCRdb's version includes in-frame clones alone and lacks a portion of them. The DNA was the basis for D and trimming; V, J and clone size are from that table. The table records around 370,000 clones, 95% to 97% of them present only once. To make CD8 memory, CD45RO+ cells were put together with CCR7-negative CD45RA+ TemRA cells. The data belong to a study of shared clonotypes between healthy human individuals. V was pared by 6 bases and J by 0 bases, with 9 bases of the junction left unmatched. CDR3 length: 17 residues. Per germline, CDR1 MDHEN and CDR2 SYDVKM.

The TCR was taken from a man younger than 40 in good health. This chain uses TRBV28 with TRBJ1-5, with 9 bases lining up with TRBD1. The sequencing sample was made of memory CD8+ T cells sorted from blood. Subset here: CD45RO+ cells pooled with CCR7-negative TemRA cells. The CDR3 region has the DNA TGTGCCAGCAGCTCTCCGGGACAGGGCTTTAGCAATCAGCCCCAGCATTTT. Its protein product is CASSSPGQGFSNQPQHF. The complete variable domain, with remaining parts taken from reference TRBV28 and TRBJ1-5, reads DVKVTQSSRYLVKRTGEKVFLECVQDMDHENMFWYRQDPGLGLRLIYFSYDVKMKEKGDIPEGYSVSREKKERFSLILESASTNQTSMYLCASSSPGQGFSNQPQHFGDGTRLSIL.